Listed here are 14 T cell receptor beta chains from one sample, sequenced in a study of shared clonotypes between healthy human individuals. Sequenced by immunoSEQ multiplex PCR; TCRdb stores in-frame clones only, minus some. This table holds about 1.5 million clones, roughly 95% found once. Specimen: naive CD4+ T cells sorted from blood. Subset denoted: CD45RA+ positively selected. These receptors were obtained from a man aged 25 to 40 in good health.

This clone was counted a single time. This chain uses TRBV9 with TRBJ2-3; 9 bases match TRBD2. CDR3 length equals 16 residues. The V segment lost 3 bases and the J segment 4 bases; nucleotides outside the gene matches: 9. CDR1 is SGDLS, CDR2 YYNGEE, per germline. Here the CDR3 reads CASSAPVSGSSDTQYF. The CDR3 nucleotides read TGTGCCAGCAGCGCCCCCGTTAGCGGGAGTTCAGATACGCAGTATTTT.

The chain has TRBV19 and TRBJ2-7, with 7 nucleotides matching TRBD2. Trimming took 3 bases from V and 2 from J; bases not matched to a gene: 7. Germline V gene lookup returns CDR1 LNHDA and CDR2 SQIVND (reference sequence). The CDR3 loop spans 15 amino acids. The DNA for the CDR3 is TGTGCCAGTAGTATTCGGTCTAGCGGAACCTACGAGCAGTACTTC. Protein product: CASSIRSSGTYEQYF.

The chain couples TRBV18 to TRBJ2-1; 8 nucleotides match TRBD2. Looked up from germline, CDR1 is KGHSH and CDR2 is LQKENI. This CDR3 spans 16 amino acids. V dropped 1 base and J dropped 5; count of bases not matched to a gene: 7. In DNA form, the CDR3 reads TGTGCCAGCTCACCACGGGGGACTAGTTTCAACAATGAGCAGTTCTTC. Residues: CASSPRGTSFNNEQFF.

This chain uses TRBV6-6 with TRBJ2-3, with TRBD2 matching 11 bases. V was clipped by 5 bases and J by 3 bases; unmatched bases: 4. Germline CDR1 and CDR2: MNHNY and SVGAGI (reference sequence). The CDR3 is 15 amino acids. For the CDR3, the DNA is TGTGCCAGCAGTAAGACTAGCGGGATAACAGATACGCAGTATTTT. Its protein product is CASSKTSGITDTQYF.

This chain joins TRBV7-8 and TRBJ2-1; 9 bases fit TRBD2. Germline trimming cut 8 bases from V and 2 bases from J; bases unmatched to any gene: 4. Germline CDR1 reads SGHVS; CDR2 reads FQNEAQ. CDR3 size: 14 residues. CDR3 sequence reads: CASSSSGAYNEQFF. The CDR3 DNA is TGTGCCAGCTCCTCTAGCGGGGCCTACAATGAGCAGTTCTTC.

The chain combines TRBV6-1 with TRBJ2-2; D remains ambiguous. V was cut by 1 base and J by 6 bases, with 9 bases left in between. Germline assignment: CDR1 MNHNS and CDR2 SASEGT. The CDR3 totals 14 residues. DNA for the CDR3: TGTGCCAGCAGTGAAGTGATCGGCGCCGGGGAGCTGTTTTTT. This codes for CASSEVIGAGELFF.

The chain has TRBV7-8 and TRBJ1-5, with a tentative D call TRBD1 (6 bases). Germline V gives CDR1 SGHVS, CDR2 FQNEAQ. The CDR3 runs to 15 residues. With 6 bases removed from V and 3 bases from J, the gap between germline ends came to 15 bases. In DNA, the CDR3 is TGTGCCAGCAGGGCGGGGGGGCCACACAATCAGCCCCAGCATTTT. It is translated as CASRAGGPHNQPQHF.

V gene TRBV4-1 combines with J gene TRBJ1-2; no firm D call. CDR3 length equals 17 residues. CDR1 and CDR2 from the germline V gene are MGHRA and YSYEKL. Trimming took 1 base from V and 4 from J, leaving 19 bases between them. The DNA for the CDR3 is TGCGCCAGCAGCCAAGTGTTAAACCTCCGATTGGGCTATGGCTACACCTTC. It yields the protein CASSQVLNLRLGYGYTF.

The chain has TRBV4-1 and TRBJ2-1; TRBD2 matches at 9 bases. J was trimmed by 4 bases and V by 2 bases; bases with no gene match: 12. CDR3 length: 18 residues. Germline V CDR1 and CDR2: MGHRA, YSYEKL. CDR3: CASSQRSSSGMLYNEQFF. The DNA of the CDR3 is TGCGCCAGCAGCCAAAGGTCCTCTAGCGGGATGTTGTACAATGAGCAGTTCTTC.

The rearrangement joins TRBV5-1 to TRBJ2-2; D ambiguous. This CDR3 is built from 15 residues. V lost 6 bases and J 5 bases, leaving 17 bases between the germline ends. Germline V gene lookup returns CDR1 SGHRS and CDR2 YFSETQ. CDR3: CASTPGSGSTGELFF. CDR3 sequence (DNA): TGCGCCAGCACCCCCGGGTCCGGCAGTACCGGGGAGCTGTTTTTT.

V and J are TRBV10-3 and TRBJ2-1; 8 bases line up with TRBD2. CDR3 length: 14 residues. V dropped 7 bases and J dropped 6; count of bases not matched to a gene: 8. Germline CDR1 and CDR2: ENHRY and SYGVKD. CDR3 protein: CAINRGLERNEQFF. The CDR3 region has the DNA TGTGCCATCAACCGGGGACTAGAACGCAATGAGCAGTTCTTC.

The chain employs TRBV6-5 and TRBJ1-1; possibly TRBD1 for D (6 bases). Trimming removed 6 bases at V and 1 base at J, with 9 bases between. Germline assignment: CDR1 MNHEY and CDR2 SVGAGI. This CDR3 region has 13 residues. The CDR3 loop reads CASRWTENTEAFF. DNA of the CDR3: TGTGCCAGCAGGTGGACAGAGAACACTGAAGCTTTCTTT.

To note about this clone: In the same sample, other DNA sequences code for this CDR3. V and J are TRBV28 and TRBJ2-7; D is unresolved. Germline values: CDR1 MDHEN, CDR2 SYDVKM. This CDR3 is built from 13 residues. V lost 5 bases and J lost 1, with 9 bases in between. CDR3 residues: CASSRLGSYEQYF. CDR3 in DNA: TGTGCCAGCAGTCGGCTAGGTTCCTACGAGCAGTACTTC.

The chain joins TRBV7-2 to TRBJ1-1; D perhaps matches TRBD1 (6 bases). This CDR3 contains 13 residues. The ends were cut back, 1 base at V and 8 bases at J, with 11 bases in the middle. Per germline, CDR1 SGHTA and CDR2 FQGNSA. The chain's CDR3 is CASSLVETGEAFF. DNA for the CDR3: TGTGCCAGCAGCTTAGTGGAGACAGGAGAAGCTTTCTTT.